This T cell receptor (beta chain) was identified in a study of metastatic and nonmetastatic thyroid tumors. Looking at the study overall: Blood and tumor or nodule tissue repertoires from malignant and benign thyroid patients were compared.

The CDR3 spans 16 residues. V lost 2 bases to trimming and J lost 0 bases; unmatched junction nucleotides: 4. CDR1 and CDR2 from the germline V gene are SGHTA and FQGNSA. How the authors handled the data: CDR3 was compared across clinicopathological groups, and the resulting differences were used to build a distant-metastasis classifier for papillary thyroid cancer. TCRdb re-called the PCR reads with MiXCR. TCRdb, rather than the study authors, made the V and J calls. The profile shows 72,000 or so clones, more than 15% of them singletons. The study's findings and limits: Reportedly, malignant thyroid tumors had significantly higher TCR beta diversity than benign nodules, in blood and tumor.

Many counts were recorded for this clone. Antigen: not known. Patients underwent thyroid surgery, and none had received any treatment before it. This TCR was sampled from a female donor with papillary thyroid cancer or a benign thyroid nodule (not recorded which). Some clones in this sample may be carry-over from other donors' samples. Sequences were obtained from blood. This sequence joins TRBV7-2 and TRBJ2-1; 7 bases map to TRBD2. The CDR3 sequence is CASSLLADLSYNEQFF. The CDR3, as DNA: TGTGCCAGCAGCTTACTAGCGGACCTCTCCTACAATGAGCAGTTCTTC.